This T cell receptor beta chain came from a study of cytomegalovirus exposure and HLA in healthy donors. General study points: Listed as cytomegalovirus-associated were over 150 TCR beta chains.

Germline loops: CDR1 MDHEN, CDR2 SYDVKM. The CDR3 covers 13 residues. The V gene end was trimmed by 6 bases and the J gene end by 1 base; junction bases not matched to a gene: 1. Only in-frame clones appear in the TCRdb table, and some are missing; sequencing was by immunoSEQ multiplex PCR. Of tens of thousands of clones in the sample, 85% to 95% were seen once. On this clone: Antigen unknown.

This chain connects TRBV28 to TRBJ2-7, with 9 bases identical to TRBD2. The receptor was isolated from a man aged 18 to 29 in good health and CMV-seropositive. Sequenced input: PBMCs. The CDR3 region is CASRLAGSYEQYF. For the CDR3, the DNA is TGTGCCAGCAGGCTAGCGGGATCCTACGAGCAGTACTTC.